This entry concerns a single T cell receptor (beta chain). Its antigen is currently unknown. These data originate in a study of a mutant IDH1 vaccine in newly diagnosed glioma. The time point here: week 47, end of study. Every single dose of the vaccine, 300 ug of mutant IDH1 20-mer peptide, came with topical imiquimod. CDR1 MNHNY and CDR2 SVGAGI come from the germline V gene (reference sequence). The CDR3 has 15 amino acids. V shed 0 bases and J shed 0 bases, with 8 bases lying between them. Data came from immunoSEQ multiplex PCR; TCRdb stores just in-frame clones and leaves some out. The sample gives fewer than 40,000 clones, about four fifths of which show up once; around 28% is in the top ten.

Material: PBMCs, obtained from a glioma patient whose treatment included an IDH1 peptide vaccine. The clonotype was recovered from a man under 40 with glioma. V gene TRBV6-6 combines with J gene TRBJ1-1, with D unclear. The CDR3, as DNA: TGTGCCAGCAGTTACTCCCCAGGCCTGAACACTGAAGCTTTCTTT. Its protein product is CASSYSPGLNTEAFF.